Shown below are 6 T cell receptor beta chains from a single sample sequenced in a study of PD-1 blockade in mismatch repair-deficient tumors. The repertoire was sequenced with immunoSEQ multiplex PCR; TCRdb's copy has only in-frame clones and lacks some. The sample has tens of thousands of clones, around 73% seen once. The material was peripheral blood, obtained 4 weeks after starting pembrolizumab. The receptors come from an adult with mismatch repair-deficient cancer.

The J gene is TRBJ1-1, the V gene TRBV5-1; 8 positions match TRBD1. The CDR3 extends over 15 amino acids. The germline V gene has CDR1 SGHRS and CDR2 YFSETQ. V shed 0 bases and J 1 base; nucleotides not matched to a gene: 2. The CDR3 sequence: CASSLADRGNTEAFF. The CDR3 DNA is TGCGCCAGCAGCTTGGCCGACAGGGGGAACACTGAAGCTTTCTTT. Full variable domain (rest looked up from reference TRBV5-1 and TRBJ1-1): KAGVTQTPRYLIKTRGQQVTLSCSPISGHRSVSWYQQTPGQGLQFLFEYFSETQRNKGNFPGRFSGRQFSNSRSEMNVSTLELGDSALYLCASSLADRGNTEAFFGQGTRLTVV.

The chain is built from TRBV25-1 and TRBJ1-2, with a weak D call TRBD1 (5 bases). V lost 1 base to trimming and J lost 3 bases, with 9 bases between them. Germline lookup yields CDR1 MGHDK and CDR2 SYGVNS. The CDR3 contains 14 residues. In nucleotides, the CDR3 is TGTGCCAGCAGTGAATGGTCCAGGGACTATGGCTACACCTTC. Its translation is CASSEWSRDYGYTF.

The chain couples TRBV30 to TRBJ1-5; D gene uncertain. Looked up from germline, CDR1 is GTSNPN and CDR2 is SVGIG (reference sequence). This CDR3 spans 14 amino acids. With 6 bases removed from V and 0 bases from J, the gap between germline ends came to 12 bases. The CDR3 DNA is TGTGCCTGTAGTACCGATCTTAGCAATCAGCCCCAGCATTTT. The encoded protein is CACSTDLSNQPQHF.

This rearrangement joins TRBV11-2 to TRBJ2-7; perhaps TRBD2 as D (5 bases). V was shortened by 5 bases and J by 6 bases, with 14 bases between the two germline ends. The CDR3 has 13 residues. Germline lookup yields CDR1 SGHAT and CDR2 FQNNGV. The CDR3, as DNA: TGTGCCAGCAGCAATTCCGGGAAGGGCGAGCAGTACTTC. Translating gives CASSNSGKGEQYF.

J is TRBJ2-2 and V is TRBV19, with D perhaps given as TRBD1 or TRBD2 (5 bases each). Germline V lookup: CDR1 LNHDA, CDR2 SQIVND (reference sequence). The CDR3 runs 17 residues. V was cut by 1 base and J by 3 bases, with 15 bases left in between. The CDR3 region is CASSIGGYEGYTGELFF. CDR3 nucleotide sequence: TGTGCCAGTAGTATAGGCGGGTATGAGGGGTACACCGGGGAGCTGTTTTTT.

The chain couples TRBV7-8 to TRBJ2-7; TRBD2 matches 7 bases. This CDR3 is 16 amino acids long. Germline CDR1 is SGHVS and CDR2 is FQNEAQ. The trim removed 2 bases at V and 1 base at J, leaving 8 bases unmatched. CDR3 nucleotide sequence: TGTGCCAGCAGCTTACTTCGCGGGAGAAGGTCCTACGAGCAGTACTTC. This gives the protein CASSLLRGRRSYEQYF.